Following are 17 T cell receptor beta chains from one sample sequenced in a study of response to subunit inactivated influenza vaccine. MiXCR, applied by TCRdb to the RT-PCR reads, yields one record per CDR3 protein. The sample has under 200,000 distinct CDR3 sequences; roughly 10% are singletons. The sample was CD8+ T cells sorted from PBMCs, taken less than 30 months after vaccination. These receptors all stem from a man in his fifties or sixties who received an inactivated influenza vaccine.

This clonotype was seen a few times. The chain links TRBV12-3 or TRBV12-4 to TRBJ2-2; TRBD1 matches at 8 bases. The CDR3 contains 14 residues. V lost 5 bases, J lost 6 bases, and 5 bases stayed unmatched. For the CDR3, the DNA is TGTGCCAGCAGTCCAACAGGGGGGCCCGGGGAGCTGTTTTTT. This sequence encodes CASSPTGGPGELFF.

CDR3 region: CASSLGQINMNTEAFF. The CDR3 DNA reads TGTGCCAGCAGCTTGGGACAGATAAACATGAACACTGAAGCTTTCTTT. The rearrangement links TRBV3-1 to TRBJ1-1; 7 bases are shared with TRBD1. Germline assignment: CDR1 LGHDT and CDR2 YNNKEL (reference sequence). V shed 5 bases, J shed 0 bases, and the junction held 9 bases outside the gene matches. The CDR3 has 16 residues. Full variable domain (rest looked up from reference TRBV3-1 and TRBJ1-1): DTAVSQTPKYLVTQMGNDKSIKCEQNLGHDTMYWYKQDSKKFLKIMFSYNNKELIINETVPNRFSPKSPDKAHLNLHINSLELGDSAVYFCASSLGQINMNTEAFFGQGTRLTVV.

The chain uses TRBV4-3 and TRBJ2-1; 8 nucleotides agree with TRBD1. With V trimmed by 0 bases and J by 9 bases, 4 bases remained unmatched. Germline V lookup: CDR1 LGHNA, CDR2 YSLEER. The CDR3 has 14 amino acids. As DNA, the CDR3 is TGCGCCAGCAGCCAAGATTTAGACAGGGGTGAGCAGTTCTTC. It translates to CASSQDLDRGEQFF.

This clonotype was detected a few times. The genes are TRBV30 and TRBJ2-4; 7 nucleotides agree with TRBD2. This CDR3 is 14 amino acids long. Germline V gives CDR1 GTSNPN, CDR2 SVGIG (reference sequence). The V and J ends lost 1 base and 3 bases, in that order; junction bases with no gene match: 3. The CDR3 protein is CAWSAGRGKNIQYF. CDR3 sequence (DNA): TGTGCCTGGAGTGCGGGGAGGGGCAAAAACATTCAGTACTTC.

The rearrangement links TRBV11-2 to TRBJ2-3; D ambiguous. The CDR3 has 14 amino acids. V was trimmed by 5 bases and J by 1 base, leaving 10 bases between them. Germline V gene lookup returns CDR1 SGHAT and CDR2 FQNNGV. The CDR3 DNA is TGTGCCAGCAGCCCACTATTTGGCACAGATACGCAGTATTTT. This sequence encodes CASSPLFGTDTQYF.

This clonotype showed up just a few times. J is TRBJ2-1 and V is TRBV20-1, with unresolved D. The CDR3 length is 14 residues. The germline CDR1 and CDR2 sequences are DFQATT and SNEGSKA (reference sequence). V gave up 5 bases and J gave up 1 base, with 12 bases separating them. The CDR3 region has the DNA TGCAGTGCTCCTGGAGAGAATTCCTACAATGAGCAGTTCTTC. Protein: CSAPGENSYNEQFF.

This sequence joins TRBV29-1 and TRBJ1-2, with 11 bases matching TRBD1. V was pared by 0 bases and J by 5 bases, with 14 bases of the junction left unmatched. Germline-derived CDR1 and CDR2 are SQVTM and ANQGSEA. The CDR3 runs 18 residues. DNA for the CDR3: TGCAGCGTTGAAGACTATCGCGAGAGTGGGACAGGGGGTTATGGCTACACCTTC. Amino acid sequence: CSVEDYRESGTGGYGYTF.

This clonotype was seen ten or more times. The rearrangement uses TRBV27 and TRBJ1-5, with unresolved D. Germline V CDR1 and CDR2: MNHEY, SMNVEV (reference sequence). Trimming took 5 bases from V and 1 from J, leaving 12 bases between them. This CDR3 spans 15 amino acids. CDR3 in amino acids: CASSLTGGSNQPQHF. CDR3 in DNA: TGTGCCAGCAGTCTTACGGGCGGGAGCAATCAGCCCCAGCATTTT.

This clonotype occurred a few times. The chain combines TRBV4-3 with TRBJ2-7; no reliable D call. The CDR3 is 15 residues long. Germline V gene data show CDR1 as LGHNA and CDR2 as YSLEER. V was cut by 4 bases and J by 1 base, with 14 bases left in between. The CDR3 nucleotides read TGCGCCAGCAGCCCCAGCAGAAAACCTTCCTACGAGCAGTACTTC. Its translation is CASSPSRKPSYEQYF.

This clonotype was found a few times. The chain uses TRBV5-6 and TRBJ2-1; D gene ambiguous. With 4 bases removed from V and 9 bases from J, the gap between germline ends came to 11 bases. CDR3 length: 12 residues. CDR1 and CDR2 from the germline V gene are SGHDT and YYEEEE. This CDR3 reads CASSRFLGEQFF. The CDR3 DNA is TGTGCCAGCAGCAGATTTCTTGGTGAGCAGTTCTTC.

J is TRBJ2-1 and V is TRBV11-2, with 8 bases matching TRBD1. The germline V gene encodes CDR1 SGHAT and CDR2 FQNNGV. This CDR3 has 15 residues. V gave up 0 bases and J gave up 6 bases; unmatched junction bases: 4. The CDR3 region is CASSLERGTGNEQFF. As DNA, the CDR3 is TGTGCCAGCAGCTTAGAAAGGGGGACAGGCAATGAGCAGTTCTTC. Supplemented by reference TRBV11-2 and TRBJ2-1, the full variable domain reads EAGVAQSPRYKIIEKRQSVAFWCNPISGHATLYWYQQILGQGPKLLIQFQNNGVVDDSQLPKDRFSAERLKGVDSTLKIQPAKLEDSAVYLCASSLERGTGNEQFFGPGTRLTVL.

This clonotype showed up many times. The chain's CDR3 is CASSYVGGATDTQYF. For the CDR3, the DNA is TGTGCCAGCAGTTACGTGGGGGGGGCGACAGATACGCAGTATTTT. V and J are TRBV6-5 and TRBJ2-3; a weak D match, TRBD2 (7 bases). V was cut by 2 bases and J by 3 bases, with 12 bases left in between. Germline V lookup: CDR1 MNHEY, CDR2 SVGAGI. The CDR3 is 15 amino acids.

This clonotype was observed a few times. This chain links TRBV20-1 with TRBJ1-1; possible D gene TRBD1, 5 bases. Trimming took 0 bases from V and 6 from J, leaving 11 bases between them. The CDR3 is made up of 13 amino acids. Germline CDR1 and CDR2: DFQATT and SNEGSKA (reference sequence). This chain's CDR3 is CSARDRRGSEAFF. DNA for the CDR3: TGCAGTGCTAGAGATCGAAGGGGATCTGAAGCTTTCTTT.

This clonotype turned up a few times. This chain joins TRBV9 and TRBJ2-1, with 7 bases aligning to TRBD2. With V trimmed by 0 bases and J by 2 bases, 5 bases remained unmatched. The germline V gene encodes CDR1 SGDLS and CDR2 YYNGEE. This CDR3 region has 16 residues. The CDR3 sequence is CASSVVGSGPYNEQFF. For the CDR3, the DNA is TGTGCCAGCAGCGTAGTTGGTAGCGGGCCCTACAATGAGCAGTTCTTC.

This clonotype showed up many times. The CDR3 spells CSVEDNSYEQYF. The CDR3 DNA reads as TGCAGCGTTGAAGACAACTCCTACGAGCAGTACTTC. The V and J genes are TRBV29-1 and TRBJ2-7, with D unresolved. The CDR3 covers 12 residues. The germline gives CDR1 SQVTM, CDR2 ANQGSEA. V was clipped by 0 bases and J by 0 bases, with 3 bases between them.

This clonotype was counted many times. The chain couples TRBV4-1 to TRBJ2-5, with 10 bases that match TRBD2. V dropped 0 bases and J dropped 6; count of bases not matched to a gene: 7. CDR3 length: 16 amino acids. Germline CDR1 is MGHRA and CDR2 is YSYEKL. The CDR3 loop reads CASSQEERGGWKTQYF. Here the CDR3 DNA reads TGCGCCAGCAGCCAAGAGGAGCGGGGGGGCTGGAAGACCCAGTACTTC.

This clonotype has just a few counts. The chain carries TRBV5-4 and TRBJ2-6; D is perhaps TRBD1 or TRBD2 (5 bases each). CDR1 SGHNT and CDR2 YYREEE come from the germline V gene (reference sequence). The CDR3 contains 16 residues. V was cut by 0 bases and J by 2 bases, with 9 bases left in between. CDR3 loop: CASSLAWGTGANVLTF. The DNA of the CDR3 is TGTGCCAGCAGCTTGGCCTGGGGGACTGGGGCCAACGTCCTGACTTTC.